The sequence of this T cell receptor beta chain was determined in a study of identifying expanded T cells in peripheral blood. Points from the study as a whole: Technical replicates showed roughly 1.2 changed clones; roughly two weeks about 16.4; four weeks 19.

This clone came up once. What it recognizes is unknown. Germline V lookup: CDR1 LNHDA, CDR2 SQIVND (reference sequence). CDR3 length equals 13 residues. V was pared by 0 bases and J by 10 bases, with 12 bases between. Some clones are missing from TCRdb's copy, which holds only in-frame ones; the method was immunoSEQ multiplex PCR. The sample shows 95,000 to 100,000 clones, roughly 89% of them seen only once. V is TRBV19 and J is TRBJ1-1; a possible D gene is TRBD1 (5 bases). This receptor was identified in a person aged 18 to 75 in good health. Sequenced sample: blood. The CDR3 region has the DNA TGTGCCAGTAGTATAGATGGGGCAGGTCGAGCTTTCTTT. Translation: CASSIDGAGRAFF.